A selection of T cell receptor beta chains follows, all from one sample in a study of blood T cell repertoires in COVID-19. The table came from immunoSEQ multiplex PCR; TCRdb's copy has only in-frame clones and leaves some out. The sample records 310,000 or so clones, 89% being singletons. The specimen sequenced was PBMCs or T cells enriched from blood (not recorded which). The receptor source for this set is a woman aged 40 to 49 who had recovered from COVID-19. Each CDR3 is given with its conserved first and last residue.

v_call cdr3_aa
TRBV9 CASSVARVPPTDTQYF
TRBV27 CASSLSLDRGSSGNTIYF
TRBV18 CASSWLAGDPGDTQYF
TRBV7-9 CASSSRGDNTGELFF
TRBV14 CASSQEGGKLFF
TRBV12-3/TRBV12-4 CASSPAGGRGYTF
TRBV18 CASSPGLASWGEQFF
TRBV4-1 CASSRTSAGNTGELFF
TRBV7-8 CASSYAGQNYEQYF
TRBV7-8 CASSYPTSDNSYEQYF
TRBV5-8 CASSLKEALPDTQYF
TRBV30 CAWKTGPIQETQYF
TRBV28 CASSTGGRVEAFF
TRBV7-2 CASSLRTANTGELFF
TRBV19 CASIPRAAGSYNEQFF